This T cell receptor (beta chain) was recorded in a study of blood T cell repertoires in COVID-19. Study information: The United States, Italy and Spain were the sources of the acute and convalescent COVID-19 samples. T cells, B-cell-depleted T cells, or PBMCs provided the cDNA or gDNA that served as material.

Enrolled during active infection, Seattle patients were then followed longitudinally. The CDR3 is 16 residues long. Trimming shortened V by 4 bases and J by 4 bases, and 17 bases separated the two germline ends. Germline assignment: CDR1 SGHTA and CDR2 FQGNSA. Study processing details: For nucleated cells, counts were estimated from reference gene primer amplification. Data came from immunoSEQ multiplex PCR; TCRdb stores just in-frame clones and leaves some out. Clone size and V and J calls were adopted from that table, with D and trimming inferred from the DNA. Of 300,000 to 400,000 clones listed, around 87% are singletons. This clone was recorded once.

V gene TRBV7-2 combines with J gene TRBJ1-5, with D possibly TRBD1 on 5 matching bases. This clonotype originated in a woman aged 55-75 years with COVID-19, enrolled during active disease. What was sequenced was peripheral blood. The CDR3 region is CASSSLGAGWNQPQHF. The DNA for the CDR3 is TGTGCCAGCAGCTCCCTGGGCGCAGGGTGGAATCAGCCCCAGCATTTT.